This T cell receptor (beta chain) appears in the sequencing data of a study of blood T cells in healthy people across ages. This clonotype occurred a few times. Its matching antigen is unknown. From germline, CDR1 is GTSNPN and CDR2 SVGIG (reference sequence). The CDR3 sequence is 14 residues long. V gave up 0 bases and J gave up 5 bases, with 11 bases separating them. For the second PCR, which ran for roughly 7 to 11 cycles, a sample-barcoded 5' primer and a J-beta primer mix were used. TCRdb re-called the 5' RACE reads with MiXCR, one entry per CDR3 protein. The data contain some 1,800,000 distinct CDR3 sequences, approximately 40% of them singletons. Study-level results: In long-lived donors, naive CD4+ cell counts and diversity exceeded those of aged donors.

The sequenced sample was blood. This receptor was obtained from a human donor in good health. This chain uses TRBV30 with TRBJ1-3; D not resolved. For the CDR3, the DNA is TGTGCCTGGAGTGTGGCAGACCTGAGAAACACCATATATTTT. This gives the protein CAWSVADLRNTIYF.